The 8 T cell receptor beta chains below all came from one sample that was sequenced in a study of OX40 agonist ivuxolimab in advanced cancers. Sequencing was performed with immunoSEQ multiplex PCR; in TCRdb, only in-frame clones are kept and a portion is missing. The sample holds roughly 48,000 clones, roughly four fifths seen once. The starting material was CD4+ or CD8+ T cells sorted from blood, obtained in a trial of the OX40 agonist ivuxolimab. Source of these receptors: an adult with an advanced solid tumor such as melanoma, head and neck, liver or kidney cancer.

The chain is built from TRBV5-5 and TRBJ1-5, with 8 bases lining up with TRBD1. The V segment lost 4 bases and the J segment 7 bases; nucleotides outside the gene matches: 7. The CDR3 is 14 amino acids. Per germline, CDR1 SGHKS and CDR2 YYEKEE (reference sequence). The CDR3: CASSLTGVEQPQHF. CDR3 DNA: TGTGCCAGCAGCCTGACAGGGGTGGAACAGCCCCAGCATTTT.

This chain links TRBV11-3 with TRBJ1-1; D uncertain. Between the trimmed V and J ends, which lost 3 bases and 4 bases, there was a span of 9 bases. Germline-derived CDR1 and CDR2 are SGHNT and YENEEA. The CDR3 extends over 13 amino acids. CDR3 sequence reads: CASSFMGGTEAFF. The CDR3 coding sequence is TGTGCCAGCAGCTTCATGGGAGGCACTGAAGCTTTCTTT. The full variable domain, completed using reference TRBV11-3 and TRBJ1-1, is EAGVVQSPRYKIIEKKQPVAFWCNPISGHNTLYWYLQNLGQGPELLIRYENEEAVDDSQLPKDRFSAERLKGVDSTLKIQPAELGDSAVYLCASSFMGGTEAFFGQGTRLTVV.

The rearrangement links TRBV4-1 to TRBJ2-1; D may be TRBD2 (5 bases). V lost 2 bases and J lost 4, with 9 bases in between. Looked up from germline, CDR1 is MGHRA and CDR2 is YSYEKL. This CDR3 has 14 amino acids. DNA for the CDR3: TGCGCCAGCAGCCAATATACGGGGTACAATGAGCAGTTCTTC. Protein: CASSQYTGYNEQFF.

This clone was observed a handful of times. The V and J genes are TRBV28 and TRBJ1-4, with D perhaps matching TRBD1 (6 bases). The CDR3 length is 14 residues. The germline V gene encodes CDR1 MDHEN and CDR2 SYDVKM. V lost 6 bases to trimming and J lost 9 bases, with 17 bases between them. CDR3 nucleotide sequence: TGTGCCAGCAGATCTCAGGGGATAAATAAAAAACTGTTTTTT. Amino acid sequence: CASRSQGINKKLFF.

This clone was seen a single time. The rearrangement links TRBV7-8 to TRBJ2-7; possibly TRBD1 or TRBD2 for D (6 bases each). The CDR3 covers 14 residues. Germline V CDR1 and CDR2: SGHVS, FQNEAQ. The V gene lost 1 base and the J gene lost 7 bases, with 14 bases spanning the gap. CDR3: CASSLGRGPREQYF. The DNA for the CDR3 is TGTGCCAGCAGCTTAGGTCGGGGGCCGCGGGAGCAGTACTTC.

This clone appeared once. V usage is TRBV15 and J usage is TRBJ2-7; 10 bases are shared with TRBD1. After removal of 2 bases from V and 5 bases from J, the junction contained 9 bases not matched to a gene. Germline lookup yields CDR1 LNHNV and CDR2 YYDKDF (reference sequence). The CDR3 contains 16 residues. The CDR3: CATSRPTGTGADEQYF. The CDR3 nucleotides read TGTGCCACCAGCAGACCTACCGGGACAGGGGCGGACGAGCAGTACTTC.

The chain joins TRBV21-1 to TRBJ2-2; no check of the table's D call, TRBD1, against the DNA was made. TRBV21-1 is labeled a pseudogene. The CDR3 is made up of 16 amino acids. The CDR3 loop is CASRWAYTGLTGELFF. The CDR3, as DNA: TGTGCCAGCAGATGGGCCTACACAGGCTTGACCGGGGAGCTGTTTTTT.

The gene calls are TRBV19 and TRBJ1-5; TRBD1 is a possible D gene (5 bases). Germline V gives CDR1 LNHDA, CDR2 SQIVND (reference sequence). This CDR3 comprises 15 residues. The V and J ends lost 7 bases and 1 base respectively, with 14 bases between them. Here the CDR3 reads CASKAGVLSNQPQHF. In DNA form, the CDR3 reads TGTGCCAGTAAAGCGGGGGTATTGAGCAATCAGCCCCAGCATTTT.